This T cell receptor beta chain was obtained from a study of tissue T cells after allogeneic stem cell transplantation. This clone turned up a few times. The gene symbols are mouse symbols. Read coverage stops 1 residue before the CDR3 terminus; the germline J gene supplies the remainder. Germline V gene sequence: CDR1 KGHPV, CDR2 FQNQEV (reference sequence). The CDR3 runs to 14 residues. V lost 3 bases, J lost 0 bases, and 0 bases stayed unmatched. Here immunoSEQ multiplex PCR was the method, and the copy in TCRdb shows in-frame clones only, minus some. The table lists 7,000 to 9,500 clones, roughly 38% of them singletons. Time point reported: mouse harvest day 14 after allogeneic transplant. The graft held 10^6 splenic CD5+ T cells and 10^7 T-cell-depleted bone marrow cells.

Material: skin. The chain joins TRBV26 to TRBJ2-4; 7 nucleotides agree with TRBD2. This receptor was taken from a female BALB/c mouse given C57BL/6 T cells with graft-versus-host disease after an allogeneic hematopoietic cell transplant. The CDR3 bases that were read are TGTGCCAGCAGTCTCTGGGGGAGTCAAAACACCTTGTAC. Translated, it gives CASSLWGSQNTLY. The full CDR3 is CASSLWGSQNTLYF. Based on the CDR3 plus reference TRBV26 and TRBJ2-4, the full variable domain is NSKVIQTPRYLVKGQGQKAKMRCIPEKGHPVVFWYQQNKNNEFKFLINFQNQEVLQQIDMTEKRFSAECPSNSPCSLEIQSSEAGDSALYLCASSLWGSQNTLYFGAGTRLSVL.